A selection of T cell receptor beta chains follows, all from one sample in a study of cytomegalovirus exposure and HLA in healthy donors. Method: immunoSEQ multiplex PCR; TCRdb's copy keeps in-frame clones and lacks some. The table lists approximately 150,000 clones, roughly 68% of them singletons. Sequenced: PBMCs. Receptor source: a man aged 55 to 70 in good health and CMV-seronegative. Both conserved end residues are part of each CDR3. A D gene is named only where the DNA matches it firmly. Size is stated for part of the rows, as once, few or many counts, or as a class when the clone is expanded.

>TRBJ2-3|-|TRBV11-2|-
CASSSEGRTDTQYF
TGTGCCAGCAGCTCCGAGGGCCGAACAGATACGCAGTATTTT
>TRBJ2-7|-|TRBV6-6|-
CASSYRGGTNEQYF
TGTGCCAGCAGTTACAGAGGAGGGACCAACGAGCAGTACTTC
>TRBJ2-1|-|TRBV18|-
CASSPGGNEQFF
TGTGCCAGCTCACCGGGGGGAAATGAGCAGTTCTTC
>TRBJ1-5|-|TRBV6-5|TRBD1
CASRSRDSKNQPQHF
TGTGCCAGCAGGAGTAGGGACAGCAAGAATCAGCCCCAGCATTTT
>TRBJ1-5|-|TRBV6-6|-
CASSYSEGPNQPQHF
TGTGCCAGCAGTTACTCGGAGGGCCCCAATCAGCCCCAGCATTTT
>TRBJ2-4|once|TRBV25-1|TRBD1
CASSDAGTGDLFQYF
TGTGCCAGCAGTGACGCCGGGACAGGGGATTTGTTTCAGTACTTC
>TRBJ2-7|-|TRBV19|-
CASSKDSSYEQYF
TGTGCCAGTAGTAAAGACAGCTCCTACGAGCAGTACTTC
>TRBJ2-1|few|TRBV28|-
CASRFSGATYNEQFF
TGTGCCAGCAGGTTCTCAGGGGCTACCTACAATGAGCAGTTCTTC
>TRBJ2-7|-|TRBV6-5|-
CASSYFRRELPYEQYF
TGTGCCAGCAGTTACTTTAGACGGGAACTCCCCTACGAGCAGTACTTC
>TRBJ1-5|-|TRBV30|TRBD1
CAWNRGVQPQHF
TGTGCCTGGAACAGGGGGGTTCAGCCCCAGCATTTT
>TRBJ2-2|-|TRBV9|TRBD1
CASSVGQGTGELFF
TGTGCCAGCAGCGTGGGACAGGGGACCGGGGAGCTGTTTTTT
>TRBJ1-1|-|TRBV7-6|-
CASSTDSVSNTEAFF
TGTGCCAGCAGCACCGACAGCGTCTCAAACACTGAAGCTTTCTTT
>TRBJ2-5|-|TRBV5-4|-
CASSLITTQETQYF
TGTGCCAGCAGCTTAATTACTACGCAAGAGACCCAGTACTTC
>TRBJ2-1|-|TRBV11-3|-
CASSSGGKVQQFF
TGTGCCAGCAGCTCAGGGGGGAAGGTCCAGCAGTTCTTC
>TRBJ1-1|-|TRBV10-3|-
CAISESGQGGNTEAFF
TGTGCCATCAGTGAGTCAGGGCAGGGAGGGAACACTGAAGCTTTCTTT
>TRBJ2-7|-|TRBV19|TRBD2
CASSIQASGEQYF
TGTGCCAGTAGTATACAGGCTAGCGGCGAGCAGTACTTC
>TRBJ2-2|-|TRBV14|-
CASSQGAGLSTGELFF
TGTGCCAGCAGCCAAGGCGCCGGACTATCTACCGGGGAGCTGTTTTTT
>TRBJ1-1|-|TRBV5-4|-
CASSLPGPGGDTEAFF
TGTGCCAGCAGCTTACCGGGACCCGGAGGGGACACTGAAGCTTTCTTT
>TRBJ1-1|-|TRBV6-4|-
CASSGGGGTGEAFF
TGTGCCAGCAGTGGTGGGGGGGGGACCGGAGAAGCTTTCTTT
>TRBJ2-5|-|TRBV19|TRBD2
CASSNSGGRETQYF
TGTGCCAGTAGTAATAGCGGGGGGCGAGAGACCCAGTACTTC
>TRBJ1-2|few|TRBV29-1|TRBD1
CSVAVGQGLNYGYTF
TGCAGCGTCGCCGTGGGACAGGGACTTAACTATGGCTACACCTTC
>TRBJ1-4|few|TRBV30|TRBD1
CAWSSNRGEKLFF
TGTGCCTGGAGTTCGAACAGGGGGGAAAAACTGTTTTTT
>TRBJ2-7|-|TRBV7-9|TRBD2
CASSLLPSIAGLSSYEQYF
TGTGCCAGCAGCTTATTGCCTTCGATAGCGGGCCTCTCCTCCTACGAGCAGTACTTC
>TRBJ2-3|few|TRBV5-4|-
CASSLSSTDTQYF
TGTGCCAGCAGCTTAAGCTCCACAGATACGCAGTATTTT
>TRBJ1-1|-|TRBV10-3|-
CAIRRDGRLSRNTEAFF
TGTGCCATCAGGCGAGATGGCCGGTTATCTAGGAACACTGAAGCTTTCTTT